These 16 T cell receptor beta chains came from one sample sequenced in a study of esophageal squamous cell carcinoma under preoperative chemotherapy. Indicated time point: before preoperative PTX-NDP chemotherapy. A single record per CDR3 protein comes from TCRdb applying MiXCR to the PCR reads. The repertoire holds some 30,000 distinct CDR3 sequences, roughly 48% seen once, with around 12% in the top ten. The sample was gathered from a patient given preoperative chemotherapy. These receptors were collected from a human donor with esophageal squamous cell carcinoma. The donor label of this sample is uncertain.

V gene TRBV10-1 combines with J gene TRBJ2-3, with 10 bases matching TRBD2. V was pared by 6 bases and J by 7 bases, with 7 bases of the junction left unmatched. This CDR3 has 14 residues. Per the germline V gene, CDR1 is WNHNN and CDR2 is SYGVQD (reference sequence). CDR3 residues: CASRERGGSNTQYF. Here the CDR3 DNA reads TGCGCCAGCAGAGAGCGGGGGGGCTCAAATACGCAGTATTTT.

The chain recombines TRBV6-1 with TRBJ2-3; D uncertain. The J call is in doubt because the DNA end fits TRBJ2-7 better. The germline V gene encodes CDR1 MNHNS and CDR2 SASEGT. CDR3 length: 13 residues. CDR3 sequence reads: CASSEGPRNTQYF. CDR3 bases: TGTGCCAGCAGTGAAGGGCCCCGAAATACGCAGTACTTC.

In its sample, this clonotype was seen many times. The chain links TRBV11-3 to TRBJ2-1; 7 positions agree with TRBD1. CDR3 length: 14 amino acids. V lost 7 bases and J lost 2; bases outside the gene matches: 5. Germline CDR1 and CDR2: SGHNT and YENEEA. The CDR3 bases are TGTGCCAGCATAGACGGGACAGCCTACAATGAGCAGTTCTTC. Its translation is CASIDGTAYNEQFF.

With respect to this clonotype: A read error may be the cause here, since a much bigger clone is one base away. This chain uses TRBV6-5 with TRBJ2-1; no clear D. The germline gives CDR1 MNHEY, CDR2 SVGAGI. V dropped 4 bases and J dropped 13 bases, with 11 bases sitting between them. The CDR3 is 11 amino acids. CDR3 amino acids: CASSSQRAQFF. CDR3 in DNA: TGTGCCAGCAGTTCCCAAAGGGCCCAGTTCTTC.

This clonotype was recorded at least ten times. V usage is TRBV6-1 and J usage is TRBJ2-7; 7 bases map to TRBD1. Germline V gene data show CDR1 as MNHNS and CDR2 as SASEGT. J lost 5 bases, V lost 6 bases, and 10 bases had no gene match. The CDR3 runs 14 residues. This CDR3 is CASSLRGKLDEQYF. The CDR3 DNA follows: TGTGCCAGCAGCCTCAGGGGGAAGTTAGACGAGCAGTACTTC.

The chain employs TRBV7-7 and TRBJ2-6, with 8 bases lining up with TRBD1. CDR3 length: 15 amino acids. Losses at the gene ends were 1 base for V and 7 bases for J; bases not matched to a gene: 3. Germline loops: CDR1 SSHAT, CDR2 FNYEAQ (reference sequence). The CDR3 bases are TGTGCCAGCAGCTTAGGGACAGGGAAAGCCAACGTCCTGACTTTC. Protein sequence: CASSLGTGKANVLTF.

For this clonotype: This likely comes from a read error, as the CDR3 has no conserved phenylalanine or tryptophan at its end. The DNA is omitted, as the CDR3 cannot be located on it reliably, and the CDR3 follows TCRdb's listing. CDR3 amino acids: CASSRVPFSSYNEQFFGQ. The rearrangement joins TRBV7-2 to TRBJ1-1. Germline CDR1 is SGHTA and CDR2 is FQGNSA. The CDR3 length is 18 residues, termini included.

This clonotype has only one observation. V is TRBV7-7 and J is TRBJ2-3, with D tentatively TRBD1 or TRBD2 (6 bases each). Matching the DNA end better, TRBJ2-7 makes the J call doubtful. The CDR3 length is 15 residues. Germline values: CDR1 SSHAT, CDR2 FNYEAQ (reference sequence). The CDR3 region is CGGRLGGRGKDTQYF. The CDR3 DNA is TGTGGTGGCAGGCTCGGGGGCAGAGGCAAAGATACGCAGTACTTC.

This clonotype is medium-sized. V gene TRBV7-2 combines with J gene TRBJ2-7; 7 positions agree with TRBD2. J gave up 2 bases and V 5 bases, and 3 bases lay outside the gene matches. Germline V gene sequence: CDR1 SGHTA, CDR2 FQGNSA. There are 13 residues in the CDR3. CDR3 sequence (DNA): TGTGCCAGCAGCCACGGGACTACCTACGAGCAGTACTTC. Its protein is CASSHGTTYEQYF.

This clonotype was counted only a few times. V gene TRBV5-1 combines with J gene TRBJ2-7; 14 bases match TRBD2. Trimming at V came to 4 bases and at J to 1 base, leaving 7 bases not matched to a gene. Looked up from germline, CDR1 is SGHRS and CDR2 is YFSETQ. CDR3 length equals 17 residues. This CDR3 reads CASSPGTSGSTSYEQYF. In DNA form, the CDR3 reads TGCGCCAGCAGCCCCGGGACTAGCGGGAGTACATCCTACGAGCAGTACTTC.

This chain uses TRBV27 with TRBJ2-2; D possibly uses TRBD1 or TRBD2 (5 bases each). The CDR3 is made up of 15 amino acids. CDR1 and CDR2 (germline): MNHEY, SMNVEV (reference sequence). Trimming left V 3 bases short and J 10 bases short, with 18 bases between. This CDR3 reads CASSLSEGSAEELFF. CDR3 DNA sequence: TGTGCCAGCAGTTTGTCCGAGGGGAGTGCCGAGGAGCTGTTTTTT.

The CDR3 DNA reads TGTGCCAGCAGCAAAGGGGGGGACCGAGCCACCAGCGCTTTCTTT. Translation: CASSKGGDRATSAFF. J is TRBJ1-1 and V is TRBV5-4; the D gene is possibly TRBD1 (6 bases). The CDR3 sequence is 15 residues long. Trimming took off 4 bases at V and 11 bases at J, with 24 bases between the two ends. Germline V gene sequence: CDR1 SGHNT, CDR2 YYREEE (reference sequence).

For this clonotype: A read error is possible here, since a much larger clone lies one base away. This sequence joins TRBV11-3 and TRBJ2-1; D is perhaps TRBD1 (6 bases). CDR1 and CDR2 from the germline V gene are SGHNT and YENEEA. Trimming took 5 bases from V and 13 from J, leaving 18 bases between them. The CDR3 sequence is 13 residues long. In DNA form, the CDR3 reads TGTGCCAGCAGCCTAGGGGGTGGGGAGACCCAGTTCTTC. This translates into CASSLGGGETQFF. Drawing the rest from reference TRBV11-3 and TRBJ2-1, the complete variable domain is EAGVVQSPRYKIIEKKQPVAFWCNPISGHNTLYWYLQNLGQGPELLIRYENEEAVDDSQLPKDRFSAERLKGVDSTLKIQPAELGDSAVYLCASSLGGGETQFFGPGTRLTVL.

This sequence joins TRBV7-9 and TRBJ2-1, with 7 bases lining up with TRBD2. The CDR3 runs to 14 residues. The germline gives CDR1 SEHNR, CDR2 FQNEAQ (reference sequence). Germline trimming cut 0 bases from V and 10 bases from J; bases unmatched to any gene: 6. CDR3 sequence reads: CASSLAGGSYEQFF. The CDR3 DNA is TGTGCCAGCAGCTTAGCCGGGGGGTCCTACGAGCAGTTCTTC.

Concerning this clonotype itself: A much larger clone lies a single base off, so this may be a read error. J is TRBJ2-5 and V is TRBV7-2; D uncertain. The assigned J gene may be wrong: the sequence end matches TRBJ2-1 better. Per germline, CDR1 SGHTA and CDR2 FQGNSA. The CDR3 totals 12 residues. CDR3 nucleotide sequence: TGTGCCAGCAGCTTAGTCGCGCACGAGCAGTTCTTC. Its translation is CASSLVAHEQFF.

This chain uses TRBV5-3 with TRBJ1-5, with unresolved D. TRBV5-3 is recorded as an ORF, its role being uncertain. The germline V and J ends were trimmed by 1 base and 6 bases, with 14 bases remaining between them. This CDR3 region has 15 residues. CDR3 residues: CARSLFFFKGQPQHF. The CDR3 DNA follows: TGTGCCAGAAGCTTGTTTTTTTTTAAGGGTCAGCCCCAGCATTTT.